One sample yielded the 21 T cell receptor beta chains listed below, sequenced in a study of beta chain features in type 1 diabetes. Expressed TCRB transcripts were sequenced after all isolated RNA was converted to cDNA. Sequencing used immunoSEQ multiplex PCR; TCRdb keeps in-frame clones, though not all of them. The table lists 400,000 to 550,000 clones, 9.5% to 12% of them singletons. The material sequenced was naive CD4+ T cells from blood. The receptors were sampled from a woman aged 18-29 years in good health.

V gene TRBV5-6 combines with J gene TRBJ2-1, with D possibly being TRBD2 (6 bases). Trimming pared 0 bases from V and 9 bases from J, leaving 16 bases between. CDR3 length: 15 residues. Germline CDR1 is SGHDT and CDR2 is YYEEEE. CDR3 DNA: TGTGCCAGCAGCTTGGCCTCGGGACTCGGCAGTGAGCAGTTCTTC. This codes for CASSLASGLGSEQFF. Using reference TRBV5-6 and TRBJ2-1 for the parts outside the CDR3, the full variable domain is DAGVTQSPTHLIKTRGQQVTLRCSPKSGHDTVSWYQQALGQGPQFIFQYYEEEERQRGNFPDRFSGHQFPNYSSELNVNALLLGDSALYLCASSLASGLGSEQFFGPGTRLTVL.

CDR3 region: CASSNSGIETQYF. The CDR3 DNA is TGTGCCAGTAGTAACTCAGGCATAGAGACCCAGTACTTC. This chain uses TRBV19 with TRBJ2-5; D is unresolved. CDR3 length: 13 amino acids. V dropped 4 bases and J dropped 4 bases, with 10 bases sitting between them. The germline CDR1 and CDR2 sequences are LNHDA and SQIVND (reference sequence).

The V and J genes are TRBV19 and TRBJ1-2; TRBD1 is a possible D gene (5 bases). This CDR3 has 14 amino acids. Per the germline V gene, CDR1 is LNHDA and CDR2 is SQIVND (reference sequence). V lost 4 bases, J lost 5 bases, and 14 bases lay in between. The CDR3 bases are TGTGCCAGTAGTACCCCCGGGACCCAATATGGCTACACCTTC. This translates into CASSTPGTQYGYTF.

J is TRBJ1-1 and V is TRBV12-5; unclear D gene. Deletions cut 0 bases from V and 1 base from J, with 6 bases between. Germline V CDR1 and CDR2: LGHNT, FRNRAP. The CDR3 spans 14 residues. The CDR3 nucleotides are TGTGCTAGTGGTTTGGTACCGAGGAACACTGAAGCTTTCTTT. This codes for CASGLVPRNTEAFF.

This clone has only a few counts. This chain links TRBV6-5 with TRBJ1-6; 7 bases match TRBD1. Losses at the gene ends were 6 bases for V and 9 bases for J; bases not matched to a gene: 8. The CDR3 totals 14 residues. In germline, CDR1 is MNHEY, CDR2 SVGAGI. For the CDR3, the DNA is TGTGCCAGCAGGGGACAGTCTGGCGCTTCACCCCTCCACTTT. Protein product: CASRGQSGASPLHF.

This clone was seen a handful of times. The chain links TRBV5-1 to TRBJ2-1; 16 bases agree with TRBD2. The CDR3 length is 16 residues. CDR1 SGHRS and CDR2 YFSETQ come from the germline V gene. V trimming: 4 bases; J trimming: 10 bases; junction bases outside the gene matches: 8. The chain's CDR3 is CASSPPGLAGGREQFF. The CDR3 DNA reads TGCGCCAGCAGCCCCCCGGGACTAGCGGGGGGGCGGGAGCAGTTCTTC.

This clone was seen many times. The chain carries TRBV25-1 and TRBJ1-6, with D unclear. Trimming shortened V by 6 bases and J by 5 bases, and 5 bases separated the two germline ends. Germline assignment: CDR1 MGHDK and CDR2 SYGVNS. The CDR3 is 12 residues long. The CDR3 region is CASSLNNSPLHF. CDR3 coding DNA: TGTGCCAGCAGCCTTAATAATTCACCCCTCCACTTT.

The rearrangement links TRBV28 to TRBJ2-7, with a weak D call TRBD2 (6 bases). The germline V gene has CDR1 MDHEN and CDR2 SYDVKM. The CDR3 extends over 15 amino acids. Trimming removed 2 bases at V and 0 bases at J, with 11 bases between. This CDR3 is CASSLGGDLSYEQYV. CDR3 nucleotide sequence: TGTGCCAGCAGTTTAGGCGGGGACCTCTCCTACGAGCAGTACGTC.

This clone was seen a single time. This sequence joins TRBV4-3 and TRBJ2-7; tentatively, D is TRBD1 (6 bases). V dropped 0 bases and J dropped 7 bases, with 25 bases sitting between them. CDR3 length: 18 residues. Germline values: CDR1 LGHNA, CDR2 YSLEER. This CDR3 reads CASSQDREVTGGVREQYF. The DNA for the CDR3 is TGCGCCAGCAGCCAAGATCGTGAGGTGACTGGGGGCGTCCGGGAGCAGTACTTC.

The rearrangement uses TRBV7-3 and TRBJ2-3; TRBD2 agrees at 7 bases. Trimming took 2 bases from V and 4 from J; bases not matched to a gene: 6. Germline lookup yields CDR1 SGHTA and CDR2 FQGTGA. CDR3 length: 15 amino acids. The CDR3 spells CASSLEGRAADTQYF. The CDR3 bases are TGTGCCAGCAGCTTAGAGGGGAGGGCGGCAGATACGCAGTATTTT. Supplemented by reference TRBV7-3 and TRBJ2-3, the full variable domain reads GAGVSQTPSNKVTEKGKYVELRCDPISGHTALYWYRQSLGQGPEFLIYFQGTGAADDSGLPNDRFFAVRPEGSVSTLKIQRTERGDSAVYLCASSLEGRAADTQYFGPGTRLTVL.

This clone was found a few times. The chain is built from TRBV7-2 and TRBJ2-5, with D uncertain. CDR1 is SGHTA and CDR2 is FQGNSA in the germline V gene. This CDR3 contains 14 residues. Trimming left V 5 bases short and J 2 bases short, with 12 bases between. The CDR3 loop reads CASSPRRLQETQYF. In nucleotides, the CDR3 is TGTGCCAGCAGCCCCCGACGGTTACAAGAGACCCAGTACTTC.

In this sample, this clone turned up a few times. This chain connects TRBV27 to TRBJ2-4; tentative D call: TRBD2 (5 bases). Looked up from germline, CDR1 is MNHEY and CDR2 is SMNVEV (reference sequence). The CDR3 sequence is 18 residues long. V lost 7 bases and J 0 bases, leaving 22 bases between the germline ends. The DNA of the CDR3 is TGTGCCAGCACCGGAGGCGGGTCCTCAATTCTAGCCAAAAACATTCAGTACTTC. Translated, it gives CASTGGGSSILAKNIQYF.

This clone was observed a few times. This same CDR3 is encoded by further DNA sequences in the sample. The rearrangement uses TRBV29-1 and TRBJ2-7, with a possible D match to TRBD1 (6 bases). The CDR3 loop spans 12 amino acids. CDR1 SQVTM and CDR2 ANQGSEA come from the germline V gene. Trimming removed 7 bases from V and 5 bases from J, with 15 bases in between. As DNA, the CDR3 is TGCAGCGCGCAGGGGCTACCCGACGAGCAGTACTTC. Encoded protein: CSAQGLPDEQYF.

This clone was recorded a few times. This chain links TRBV5-4 with TRBJ2-1, with TRBD1 matching over 7 bases. Germline V CDR1 and CDR2: SGHNT, YYREEE (reference sequence). The CDR3 loop spans 15 amino acids. The V gene end was trimmed by 4 bases and the J gene end by 9 bases; junction bases not matched to a gene: 13. CDR3 sequence: CASSRQGDSLGEQFF. The CDR3 DNA reads TGTGCCAGCAGCCGACAGGGTGATAGTCTAGGTGAGCAGTTCTTC.

Comments on this clone: The sample contains more than one DNA sequence encoding this CDR3. The chain is built from TRBV7-2 and TRBJ2-1; 8 nucleotides match TRBD2. V shed 0 bases and J 7 bases; nucleotides not matched to a gene: 5. Germline assignment: CDR1 SGHTA and CDR2 FQGNSA. The CDR3 is 15 amino acids. Here the CDR3 DNA reads TGTGCCAGCAGCTTAGCGGCTAGCGGGTCAAATGAGCAGTTCTTC. This gives the protein CASSLAASGSNEQFF.

The chain couples TRBV11-3 to TRBJ1-1; D is unresolved. V was trimmed by 5 bases and J by 2 bases, leaving 9 bases between them. There are 13 residues in the CDR3. CDR1 is SGHNT and CDR2 is YENEEA in the germline V gene. The CDR3 DNA sequence: TGTGCCAGCAGCCCAGGACCCAACACTGAAGCTTTCTTT. Translating gives CASSPGPNTEAFF.

This chain uses TRBV7-9 with TRBJ2-3, with 7 bases aligning to TRBD1. This CDR3 region has 15 residues. The germline V gene has CDR1 SEHNR and CDR2 FQNEAQ (reference sequence). The V and J ends lost 4 bases and 11 bases, in that order; junction bases with no gene match: 15. CDR3: CASSSPEGAAFWQYF. Written as DNA, the CDR3 is TGTGCCAGCAGCTCCCCTGAGGGGGCAGCCTTTTGGCAGTATTTT.

The chain carries TRBV5-1 and TRBJ2-7, with 7 bases that match TRBD1. Germline lookup yields CDR1 SGHRS and CDR2 YFSETQ. Trimming removed 4 bases from V and 4 bases from J; junction bases left unmatched: 11. This CDR3 has 15 amino acids. The CDR3 region is CASSPTPGTDYEQYV. CDR3 nucleotide sequence: TGCGCCAGCAGCCCCACACCCGGGACAGATTACGAGCAGTACGTC.

This rearrangement joins TRBV13 to TRBJ2-7; 9 bases align to TRBD2. V lost 7 bases to trimming and J lost 1 base; unmatched junction nucleotides: 5. CDR3 size: 14 residues. Per the germline V gene, CDR1 is PRHDT and CDR2 is FYEKMQ (reference sequence). The CDR3 sequence: CASNLAGRSYEQYF. In DNA, the CDR3 is TGTGCCAGCAACCTAGCGGGACGGTCCTACGAGCAGTACTTC.

This clone has more than one count but fewer than ten. V is TRBV10-3 and J is TRBJ2-5, with D perhaps matching TRBD1 or TRBD2 (5 bases each). The CDR3 is 11 residues long. Germline V CDR1 and CDR2: ENHRY, SYGVKD. V lost 6 bases and J 5 bases, leaving 7 bases between the germline ends. CDR3 sequence: CAISWGETQYF. The CDR3 nucleotides read TGTGCCATCAGCTGGGGGGAGACCCAGTACTTC.

V gene TRBV4-3 combines with J gene TRBJ2-5, with D tentatively TRBD2 (6 bases). The length of the CDR3 is 17 residues. Germline lookup yields CDR1 LGHNA and CDR2 YSLEER. V was cut by 0 bases and J by 5 bases, with 19 bases left in between. CDR3 amino acids: CASSQDTRSGFGETQYF. CDR3 nucleotide sequence: TGCGCCAGCAGCCAAGATACTAGGAGCGGGTTCGGGGAGACCCAGTACTTC.